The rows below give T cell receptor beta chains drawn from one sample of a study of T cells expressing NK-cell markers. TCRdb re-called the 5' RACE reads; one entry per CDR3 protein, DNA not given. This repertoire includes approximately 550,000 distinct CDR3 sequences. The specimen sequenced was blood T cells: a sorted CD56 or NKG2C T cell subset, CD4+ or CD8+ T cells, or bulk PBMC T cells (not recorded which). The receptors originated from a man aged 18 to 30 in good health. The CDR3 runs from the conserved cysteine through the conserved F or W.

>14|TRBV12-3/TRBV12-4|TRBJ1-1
CASSPAVPGLRAFF
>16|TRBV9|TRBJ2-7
CASSPRTGTLSYEQYF
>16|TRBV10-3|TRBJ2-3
CAISESSGLGADTQYF
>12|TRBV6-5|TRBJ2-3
CASSYSVNTQYF
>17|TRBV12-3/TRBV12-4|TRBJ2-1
CASSDGTSGGGMNEQFF
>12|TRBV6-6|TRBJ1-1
CASSHKYDEAFF
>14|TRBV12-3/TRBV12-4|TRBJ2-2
CASSLAGLLGELFF
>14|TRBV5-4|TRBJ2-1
CASSIQGSYNEQFF
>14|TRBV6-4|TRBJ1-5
CASKTGVSNQPQHF
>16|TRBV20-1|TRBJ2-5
CSARGGTGRPQETQYF
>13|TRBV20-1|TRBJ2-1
CSASGQGRGEQFF
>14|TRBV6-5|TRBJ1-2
CASSNSQGPWGYTF
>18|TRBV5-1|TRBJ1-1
CASSADLGTGRGSAEAFF
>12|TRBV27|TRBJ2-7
CASRGLGHEQYF
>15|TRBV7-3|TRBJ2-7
CASSPQTGLPYEQYF
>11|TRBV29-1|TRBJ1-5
CSVVWGESQHF
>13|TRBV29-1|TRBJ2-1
CSAQGLAGGEQFF